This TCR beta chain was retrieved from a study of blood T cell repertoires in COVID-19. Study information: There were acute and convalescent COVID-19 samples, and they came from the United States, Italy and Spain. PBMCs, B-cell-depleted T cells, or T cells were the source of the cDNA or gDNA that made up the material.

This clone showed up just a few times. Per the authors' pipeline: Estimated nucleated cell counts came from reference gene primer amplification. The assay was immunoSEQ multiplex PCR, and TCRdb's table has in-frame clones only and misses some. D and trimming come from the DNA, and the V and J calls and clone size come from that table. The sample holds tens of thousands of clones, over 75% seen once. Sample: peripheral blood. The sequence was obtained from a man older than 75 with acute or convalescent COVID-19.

The CDR3 loop reads CASSESGRYEQYF. In DNA, the CDR3 is TGCGCCAGCAGTGAGTCGGGCAGATACGAGCAGTACTTC. This rearrangement joins TRBV10-1 to TRBJ2-7, with unresolved D. Germline CDR1 is WNHNN and CDR2 is SYGVQD (reference sequence). The CDR3 runs 13 residues. The V end was cut by 0 bases, the J end by 4 bases, with 7 bases between.